The present T cell receptor beta chain was sequenced within a study of T cell changes during pregnancy in multiple sclerosis. The CDR3 covers 17 residues. Here immunoSEQ multiplex PCR was the method, and the copy in TCRdb shows in-frame clones only, minus some. The sample holds some 46,000 clones, 85% to 95% seen once. The TCR originated in a female donor with multiple sclerosis, enrolled in a pregnancy study. The sample comprised peripheral blood. The rearrangement links TRBV1 to TRBJ2-1. TRBV1 is deemed a pseudogene. The CDR3 sequence is CTSSQAAFGTLDNEQFF. The CDR3 nucleotides are TGCACCAGCAGCCAAGCGGCATTCGGGACCCTCGACAATGAGCAGTTCTTC.